This TCR beta chain came from a study of technical replicates of blood from a few donors (dated by TCRdb to about 2017). Germline trimming amounts to 5 bases on V and 7 bases on J, with 10 as the count of junction bases outside the gene matches. The CDR3 runs 15 residues from the cysteine to the phenylalanine. Here the CDR3 DNA is all that survives: 45 bases in frame from base 1. According to the germline V gene, CDR1 reads SGHAT and CDR2 reads FQNNGV. This clone was seen only once. No antigen is known for it. Base quality data are lacking; no much larger clone is found one base away. The receptor library was made with the immunoSEQ multiplex PCR assay. In TCRdb, the immuneACCESS table is reduced to in-frame sequences with V and J assigned. These tables do not hold every clone; where another copy was compared, an unresolved V gene accounts for under half, and the others remain unexplained. The sample table lists approximately 79,000 clones, around nine tenths of them with a count of one. Clones ranked in the top ten supply around 0.37% of the sample.

The TCR comes from a human donor in good health. Recombination joined TRBV11-2 with TRBJ2-1, and TRBD2 aligns with 8 junction nucleotides. Sequenced material: T cells isolated from PBMCs. This receptor carries the CDR3 CASSPYGRVENEQFF. The nucleotide sequence is given as TGTGCCAGCAGCCCCTACGGGAGGGTAGAAAATGAGCAGTTCTTC.